These 13 T cell receptor beta chains were all obtained from the same sample, sequenced in a study of regulatory T cells in long-lasting Graves disease. Time point of the sample: newly diagnosed GD, antithyroid drugs for less than 3 months. PBMC RNA was the source of the TCR library. The authors built TCR beta libraries using iRepertoire HTBI primers and Arm-PCR of CDR3 regions. MiXCR, run by TCRdb on the multiplex PCR reads, gives a single entry per CDR3 protein. The sample has 350,000 to 450,000 distinct CDR3 sequences; about 15% are singletons. These records were also assigned to another study, of T cells in Graves' hyperthyroidism and ophthalmopathy.

The sequenced sample was peripheral blood mononuclear cells (PBMCs), obtained at new diagnosis, from a patient treated with antithyroid drugs. The source of these receptors is a woman aged 30 to 39 with Graves disease.

This clonotype was counted a few times. The CDR3 sequence: CASSPDRGVNQPQHF. In nucleotides, the CDR3 is TGTGCCAGCAGCCCCGACAGGGGGGTCAATCAGCCCCAGCATTTT. V is TRBV6-2 or TRBV6-3 and J is TRBJ1-5, with 9 bases fitting TRBD1. Trimming cost V 6 bases and J 3 bases; bases outside gene matches: 6. The CDR3 runs 15 residues. Germline loops: CDR1 MNHEY, CDR2 SVGEGT.

Many counts were recorded for this clonotype. V gene TRBV30 combines with J gene TRBJ2-3, with TRBD2 matching 7 bases. Germline trimming cut 0 bases from V and 3 bases from J; bases unmatched to any gene: 6. CDR3 length equals 15 residues. Per the germline V gene, CDR1 is GTSNPN and CDR2 is SVGIG (reference sequence). CDR3: CAWSVRAGITDTQYF. The CDR3 DNA reads as TGTGCCTGGAGTGTACGAGCGGGGATTACAGATACGCAGTATTTT.

Notes on this clonotype: Sequence at one end of the junction differs from germline and may be a read error. V usage is TRBV2 and J usage is TRBJ2-2; tentative D call: TRBD2 (5 bases). The germline CDR1 and CDR2 sequences are SNHLY and FYNNEI. The CDR3 is 11 residues long. The CDR3 is CASRNTGELVF. The CDR3 DNA is TGTGCCAGCAGGAACACCGGGGAGCTGGTTTTT.

CDR3 DNA sequence: TGTGCCACCAGCAGAGCAAAGAACACTGAAGCTTTCTTT. This gives the protein CATSRAKNTEAFF. The J gene is TRBJ1-1, the V gene TRBV15; D is unresolved. Germline V gene lookup returns CDR1 LNHNV and CDR2 YYDKDF (reference sequence). V was pared by 1 base and J by 1 base, with 4 bases between. The CDR3 loop spans 13 amino acids.

The genes are TRBV18 and TRBJ1-5; no reliable D call. Per the germline V gene, CDR1 is KGHSH and CDR2 is LQKENI. The V and J ends lost 2 bases and 0 bases respectively, with 14 bases between them. The CDR3 totals 17 residues. The CDR3 is CASSPLAASNSNQPQHF. The DNA of the CDR3 is TGTGCCAGCTCACCATTGGCAGCTTCTAATAGCAATCAGCCCCAGCATTTT. The entire variable domain, with the rest obtained from reference TRBV18 and TRBJ1-5, is as follows: NAGVMQNPRHLVRRRGQEARLRCSPMKGHSHVYWYRQLPEEGLKFMVYLQKENIIDESGMPKERFSAEFPKEGPSILRIQQVVRGDSAAYFCASSPLAASNSNQPQHFGDGTRLSIL.

Ten or more counts support this clonotype. The CDR3 loop reads CASALVASNQPQHF. CDR3 sequence (DNA): TGTGCCAGCGCGTTGGTCGCGAGCAATCAGCCCCAGCATTTT. V is TRBV2 and J is TRBJ1-5; no reliable D call. This CDR3 comprises 14 residues. Germline CDR1 reads SNHLY; CDR2 reads FYNNEI. Trimming shortened V by 8 bases and J by 1 base, and 12 bases separated the two germline ends.

This clonotype turned up a few times. The CDR3 is CSAPLLAGGQDTQYF. The CDR3 bases are TGCAGTGCTCCCTTACTAGCGGGAGGTCAAGATACGCAGTATTTT. V usage is TRBV20-1 and J usage is TRBJ2-3; 12 bases fit TRBD2. In germline, CDR1 is DFQATT, CDR2 SNEGSKA (reference sequence). Trimming took 5 bases from V and 5 from J; bases not matched to a gene: 8. There are 15 residues in the CDR3.

This clonotype was found many times. The CDR3, as DNA: TGTGCCAGCACCGATGGGCTAGCGGGGCCCTACGAGCAGTACTTC. Its protein product is CASTDGLAGPYEQYF. This chain connects TRBV6-1 to TRBJ2-7; 9 nucleotides match TRBD2. The CDR3 sequence is 15 residues long. The germline V gene has CDR1 MNHNS and CDR2 SASEGT. The trim removed 7 bases at V and 2 bases at J, leaving 9 bases unmatched.

This clonotype was observed many times. V is TRBV12-3 or TRBV12-4 and J is TRBJ2-7, with a tentative D call TRBD1 (6 bases). The V end was cut by 6 bases, the J end by 2 bases, with 11 bases between. CDR3 length equals 13 residues. The chain's CDR3 is CASSQGTPYEQYF. The DNA of the CDR3 is TGTGCCAGCAGCCAAGGGACACCCTACGAGCAGTACTTC.

This clonotype showed up many times. This sequence joins TRBV4-2 and TRBJ2-5, with a tentative D call TRBD2 (6 bases). Trimming stripped 0 bases from V and 2 bases from J, with 19 bases between. Germline CDR1 reads LGHNA; CDR2 reads YNFKEQ. CDR3 length equals 18 residues. CDR3 region: CASSQDPYGGSDQETQYF. CDR3 DNA sequence: TGTGCCAGCAGCCAAGACCCCTATGGGGGGTCAGATCAAGAGACCCAGTACTTC.

This clonotype has a count of ten or more. V is TRBV10-1 and J is TRBJ1-1; no clear D. Germline values: CDR1 WNHNN, CDR2 SYGVQD (reference sequence). Trimming took off 3 bases at V and 5 bases at J, with 13 bases between the two ends. The CDR3 runs 14 residues. As DNA, the CDR3 is TGCGCCAGCAGTGACACAGAAGTAGGGACTGAAGCTTTCTTT. It encodes CASSDTEVGTEAFF.

This clonotype was counted at least ten times. V is TRBV7-9 and J is TRBJ1-2; TRBD1 agrees at 7 bases. Germline CDR1 is SEHNR and CDR2 is FQNEAQ (reference sequence). CDR3 size: 15 residues. The trim removed 1 base at V and 3 bases at J, leaving 5 bases unmatched. The CDR3 spells CASSLGSGQDYGYTF. The CDR3 DNA sequence: TGTGCCAGCAGCTTAGGGTCAGGACAGGACTATGGCTACACCTTC.

A few counts support this clonotype. This chain connects TRBV30 to TRBJ2-7; D might be TRBD1 (6 bases). Trimming stripped 7 bases from V and 3 bases from J, with 16 bases between. The CDR3 runs to 13 residues. Germline CDR1 GTSNPN, CDR2 SVGIG (reference sequence). Here the CDR3 DNA reads TGTGCCTTGATTACCGGGACATACTACGAGCAGTACTTC. This codes for CALITGTYYEQYF.